The rows below give T cell receptor beta chains drawn from one sample of a study of blood T cell repertoires in COVID-19. Sequencing used immunoSEQ multiplex PCR; TCRdb keeps in-frame clones, though not all of them. The sample holds almost 70,000 clones, roughly 88% seen once. The source material was peripheral blood. The receptors here all came from a woman aged 70-85 years with acute or convalescent COVID-19. CDR3s include the opening cysteine and the closing phenylalanine or tryptophan. A D gene is named only where the DNA matches it firmly. Size is stated for part of the rows, as once, few or many counts, or as a class when the clone is expanded.

abundance	v_gene	j_gene	d_gene	CDR3aa	CDR3nt
NA	TRBV21-1	TRBJ2-3	NA	CASSKGTGAPTDTQYF	TGTGCCAGCAGCAAGGGGACAGGGGCGCCGACAGATACGCAGTATTTT
NA	TRBV5-1	TRBJ1-1	NA	CASTRGGGLGTEAFF	TGCGCCAGCACCCGTGGCGGGGGTTTAGGCACTGAAGCTTTCTTT
few	TRBV28	TRBJ2-3	NA	CASSLQGDTQYF	TGTGCCAGCAGTTTACAGGGAGATACGCAGTATTTT
NA	TRBV3-1/TRBV3-2	TRBJ1-2	TRBD1	CASSQQTGNYGYTF	TGTGCCAGCAGCCAACAGACAGGGAACTATGGCTACACCTTC
NA	TRBV11-1	TRBJ2-1	TRBD1	CASSPGQEYNEQFF	TGTGCCAGCAGCCCCGGACAGGAATACAATGAGCAGTTCTTC
NA	TRBV30	TRBJ2-2	TRBD2	CAWSPGGYTGELFF	TGTGCCTGGAGCCCGGGGGGGTACACCGGGGAGCTGTTTTTT
NA	TRBV15	TRBJ1-5	TRBD1	CATRDRARNQPQHF	TGTGCCACCAGGGACAGGGCTCGCAATCAGCCCCAGCATTTT
NA	TRBV6-1	TRBJ1-1	NA	CASSEPRDTEAFF	TGTGCCAGCAGTGAACCCCGGGACACTGAAGCTTTCTTT
NA	TRBV28	TRBJ1-6	TRBD1	CANSRQGGSPLHF	TGTGCCAACAGTAGACAGGGGGGATCACCCCTCCACTTT
once	TRBV7-2	TRBJ2-7	TRBD2	CASSLHSGTSGYEQYF	TGTGCCAGCAGCCTACATTCCGGGACTAGCGGCTACGAGCAGTACTTC
NA	TRBV5-6	TRBJ1-4	NA	CASSFGPGGNEKLFF	NA
NA	TRBV5-1	TRBJ2-7	TRBD1	CASSTTGTGGDQQYF	TGCGCCAGCAGTACAACCGGGACAGGGGGCGACCAGCAGTACTTC
NA	TRBV28	TRBJ1-2	NA	CASSGSGANYGYTF	TGTGCCAGCAGTGGTTCGGGGGCTAACTATGGCTACACCTTC
NA	TRBV2	TRBJ1-2	TRBD1	CASGDSYYGYTF	TGTGCCAGCGGGGACAGCTATTATGGCTACACCTTC
NA	TRBV2	TRBJ1-1	TRBD1	CASRTQGVNTEAFF	TGTGCCAGCAGGACACAGGGGGTGAACACTGAAGCTTTCTTT